Listed below are T cell receptor beta chains from one sample, sequenced in a study of human T cells and chemical hapten exposure. TCRdb fed the RACE reads into MiXCR, producing one record per CDR3 protein. The table shows about 260,000 distinct CDR3 sequences, with about 8.6% occurring only once. Sequencing used whole blood, obtained in connection with sensitization to the hapten diphenylcyclopropenone (DPC). These receptors were obtained from a woman between 40 and 50 years old with alopecia areata. Some clones in this sample may be carry-over from other donors' samples. Each CDR3 is given with its conserved first and last residue. Each record gives: V gene, D gene, clone size, CDR3 length, J gene, CDR3 protein. The D gene is left open where the match is weak. Only part of the rows carry a size: once, few, many, or a class if the clone is expanded.

>TRBV14|NA|few|14|TRBJ2-7
CASSQGGIIYEQYF
>TRBV6-2/TRBV6-3|NA|NA|12|TRBJ2-1
CASRLSSAEQFF
>TRBV24-1|TRBD1|few|14|TRBJ1-4
CATSDSGTDEKLFF
>TRBV20-1|TRBD2|NA|19|TRBJ2-2
CSARDRPGLAGVRAGELFF
>TRBV12-3/TRBV12-4|NA|few|14|TRBJ1-3
CASSPIPSGNTIYF
>TRBV20-1|NA|many|11|TRBJ2-1
CSAPPYNEQFF
>TRBV12-3/TRBV12-4|NA|few|15|TRBJ1-3
CASSSARGSGNTIYF
>TRBV7-2|NA|NA|14|TRBJ2-1
CASALTGSYNEQFF
>TRBV15|TRBD2|few|15|TRBJ2-1
CATSRASGVYNEQFF
>TRBV7-9|NA|few|15|TRBJ2-5
CASSLGWGSEETQYF
>TRBV5-1|NA|few|15|TRBJ2-2
CASSLSSGRAGELFF
>TRBV4-1|NA|few|15|TRBJ2-1
CASSLLADSYNEQFF
>TRBV7-8|NA|few|15|TRBJ2-4
CASSLGLGPGSIQYF
>TRBV2|TRBD2|few|14|TRBJ2-1
CASSIRTSDNEQFF
>TRBV5-1|NA|few|16|TRBJ2-5
CASSSNAGTPAETQYF
>TRBV7-2|NA|few|15|TRBJ2-5
CASSLFTGYQETQYF
>TRBV6-5|TRBD2|NA|15|TRBJ2-7
CASSHTSGSSYEQYF
>TRBV28|NA|NA|15|TRBJ1-5
CASSLLGQGNQPQHF
>TRBV4-3|NA|many|18|TRBJ1-6
CASSQDRQGISYNSPLHF
>TRBV18|NA|few|15|TRBJ1-1
CASSPRADMNTEAFF
>TRBV19|NA|NA|17|TRBJ2-4
CASSRGVKTGAKNIQYF
>TRBV28|TRBD1|many|15|TRBJ2-2
CASSLTGGRPGELFF
>TRBV14|NA|NA|12|TRBJ1-2
CASSSAGFGYTF
>TRBV20-1|NA|NA|15|TRBJ2-7
CSARDRSGQRIEQCF